Included here is one T cell receptor (beta chain) sequence, with context. What antigen it recognizes has not been identified. Base qualities are missing; no much larger clone stands one base away. The data were taken from a study of cytomegalovirus exposure and HLA in healthy donors (dated by TCRdb to between 2016 and 2019). A note on the overall study: An earlier analysis of some 500 of the donors reported about 290 Gb of sequence data and 117 million unique TCR beta sequences from 150 million to 200 million T cells. An early release that covered about 600 HLA-typed donors contained about 300 gigabases of sequencing data and about 93 million unique TCR sequences. Among the 398 genotyped donors, approximately 77% belonged to the genetic ancestry cluster associated with self-reported Caucasian donors. The study aimed to test whether signatures of past pathogen exposure could be identified by cataloging public T cell receptors. The T cell repertoires of 700 or so subjects were profiled by immunosequencing and related to cytomegalovirus serostatus. In addition to the first cohort of approximately 670 subjects, a separate validation cohort of under 150 different subjects was used. High-throughput TCR immunosequencing, statistical association of individual TCRs with disease status, and machine learning were combined to predict cytomegalovirus infection status. To study patterns of TCR occurrence, a later analysis re-analyzed previously published TCR beta repertoires from several hundred donors and added high-resolution HLA genotyping. Rather than using new phenotypic data, the later analysis identified candidate immune exposures from TCR beta sequences and from how often those sequences occurred across donors. In an earlier analysis of roughly 580 of the donors, high-throughput TCR beta sequencing was used to judge whether each TCR beta V gene segment behaved as functional or pseudogenic. Donor age, sex, ethnicity and CMV serostatus were compiled together with the repertoire data. A later genetic analysis used genome-wide SNP genotypes for 398 of the 666 donors, treating that subset as a discovery cohort. Every repertoire in the discovery cohort had been generated on one and the same sequencing platform. HLA typing covered class I and class II loci at four-digit resolution. Typing coverage differed by locus: A, B, C, DRB1 and DQB1 were typed in about 620-630 donors, DQA1 in 500 to 550, DPA1 in 600 to 610, and DPB1 in 472. Four to six DR-DQ haplotypes were handled as single units for association and clustering, since linkage in the cohort was strong. Among 398 genotyped donors of the cohort, an average of around 240,000 unique TCR beta nucleotide sequences were sequenced per donor, approximately 20% of them non-productive. The investigation overall reported the following: Correlated functional status among segregating V segments might reflect linkage disequilibrium, but an unknown experimental factor could not be ruled out. An association between a missense DCLRE1C variant and V-gene and J-gene trimming of TCR beta chains was found in a later genetic analysis and replicated in an independent cohort. In a later analysis, most CMV-associated TCR beta chains were found to appear HLA-restricted, with HLA associations seemingly driven largely by CMV exposure. The classifier was reported to diagnose cytomegalovirus status with high specificity and sensitivity in both the original and validation cohorts. In an earlier analysis of fewer than 750 of the donors, most TCR beta V segments were observed in productive rearrangements about 90% or about 30% of the time, broadly matching IMGT annotations. According to the authors, the approach could potentially be generalized to other disease states and immunological phenotypes. When HLA alleles, especially DR and DQ, strongly co-occurred, attributing TCR associations to individual alleles was difficult. A later analysis associated around 16,000 TCR beta sequences with specific HLA alleles at a false discovery rate of 0.05. Three of the identified cytomegalovirus-associated TCR beta chains were confirmed in vitro to be specific for cytomegalovirus antigens. A cluster of highly shared sequence variants was judged likely to represent a technical artifact of the sequencing pipeline. Sequencing depth was assumed to be roughly uniform across donors in the presence/absence analyses, though that assumption may not hold. Compared with equally common non-associated chains, HLA-associated TCR beta chains in a later analysis were more clonally expanded and had lower generation probabilities. The 87-base-pair reads could not distinguish some IMGT-functional V segments, including TRBV6-2 and TRBV6-3, so those segments were excluded. In this cohort, only TCR beta chains were sequenced, and detectable features were limited by the absence of alpha or paired-chain data. In a later analysis, TCR association rates were found to vary across HLA loci, with the most associated TCRs seen for DRB1 alleles and the fewest for HLA-C alleles. A further reported finding was that TCR beta sequences accurately predicted the HLA-A and HLA-B alleles for most subjects in the first cohort. Because HLA typing was missing for some donors at each locus, association tests included only the typed subset. Several of the top co-occurrence clusters appeared to be linked to parvovirus B19, influenza, CMV and Epstein-Barr virus, according to a later analysis. Because counts were too low, roughly 18 rarely observed V segments, including chromosome 9 orphons, were left out of the earlier analysis of about 500 of the donors. The study listed 150 to 200 TCR beta chains as associated with cytomegalovirus. In a later genetic analysis, fewer N-insertions in productive TCRs were reported among donors in an Asian-associated ancestry cluster than the roughly 700-donor mean. For the cohort, immune exposure information was limited to CMV serostatus. While some public TCRs were present in many individuals, most TCR sequences turned up only very rarely across donors.

Counted from cysteine to phenylalanine, this CDR3 has 16 amino acids. Only the CDR3 portion is preserved as DNA: 48 bases, with reading frame beginning at the first base. V trim: 3 bases; J trim: 2 bases; unmatched bases: 7. From the germline V gene (reference sequence), CDR1 is LNHDA and CDR2 is SQIVND. The library was prepared using the immunoSEQ multiplex PCR assay. A mixture of 60 forward primers for TCR Vbeta segments and 13 reverse primers for TCR Jbeta segments was used in the multiplex PCR. The CDR3 region of rearranged TCR beta genes was amplified from genomic DNA with a multiplex PCR assay. On the Illumina HiSeq System, the amplified TCR beta libraries were sequenced as 87-base-pair reads. As for the original processing: A later analysis counted about 82 million unique TCR beta chains across the 670 or so repertoires, and some 11 million of these chains were shared by at least two donors. A nearest-neighbor algorithm error-corrected the raw reads and collapsed the reads into unique sequences, merging closely related sequences to remove PCR and sequencing errors. CDR3 sequences were aligned to IMGT reference sequences to assign V, D and J gene segments. For a sequence to be retained, a match of at least six nucleotides was required to both a V gene segment and a J gene segment. A rearrangement counted as productive if the CDR3 had no stop codons and remained in frame with V and J, and every other rearrangement counted as non-productive. CDR3 was defined by IMGT convention, running from the second conserved V-encoded cysteine to the conserved J-encoded phenylalanine. The earlier analysis of 500 to 750 of the donors excluded any sequence lacking an unambiguous match to a single V gene segment. An earlier analysis of several hundred of the donors called V segments functional above 56.7% productive rearrangements and segregating when the between-donor standard deviation exceeded 5%. To diagnose cytomegalovirus status from the catalog of TCR beta chain sequences, a statistical classification framework was built. In a later analysis, V and J genes were assigned by comparing TCR nucleotide sequences against IMGT/GENE-DB human TR gene sequences. The TCRdist pipeline was used in a later analysis to assign CDR3 sequences and most-parsimonious VDJ recombination scenarios. A later analysis defined each TCR beta chain by its CDR3 amino acid sequence plus V-gene family, and excluded reads lacking a unique V-gene family. To address suspected cross-contamination and a sequencing artifact, a later analysis removed some 620 highly shared, low-generation-probability nucleotide sequences. In a later analysis, a clonal expansion index for each public chain was calculated from normalized within-repertoire ranks of inferred template counts. In a later analysis, generation probabilities were computed using a VDJ recombination model fitted to out-of-frame rearrangements, and the results were checked against IGoR. In a later analysis, hypergeometric tests were used to score TCR-TCR, TCR-HLA and TCR-CMV co-occurrence, with a repertoire-size bias correction applied to TCR pairs. In a later analysis, false discovery rates were estimated by permuting HLA or CMV assignments 20 times. In a later analysis, co-occurring TCRs were grouped using DBSCAN, and TCRdist sequence similarity was added for clustering within HLA-allele-positive subsets. Repertoires with fewer than 30,000 or more than 120,000 public chains were left out of co-occurrence clustering, as were five repertoires with anomalous nucleotide sharing. TCRdb holds this immuneACCESS table with in-frame rearrangements only. Some clones are missing; in checked studies, unresolved V genes explain under half, and the rest has no known cause. V, J and clone size were drawn from that table, and D and trimming were deduced from the DNA. The sample profile shows roughly 190,000 clones; approximately 67% of them were found once. Jointly, the top ten make up roughly 2.9% of the sample.

The cohort was made up of approximately 700 healthy bone marrow donors. All cohort members were sampled while nominally healthy, although unrecorded immune exposures were likely present. The donor tested CMV seronegative and was one of the 352 seronegative cohort members. A peripheral blood sample was provided by each donor, and peripheral blood mononuclear cells were used for TCR beta sequencing. The Qiagen DNeasy Blood Extraction Kit was used to extract genomic DNA from the blood cell samples. The specimen sequenced was PBMCs. This clonotype originated in a man in his forties in good health and CMV-seronegative. The V and J genes are TRBV19 and TRBJ2-1; 7 central bases correspond to TRBD2. The CDR3 sequence is CASSIRVGGTYNEQFF. In nucleotides, the sequence is TGTGCCAGTAGTATCCGAGTGGGAGGGACCTACAATGAGCAGTTCTTC.